This T cell receptor beta chain was recorded in a study of T cell clonality in common variable immunodeficiency. Generated by immunoSEQ multiplex PCR, the TCRdb table keeps only in-frame clones and is missing some. This sample comprises 35,000 to 50,000 clones, none seen once only. This clone was recorded many times. The read ends 3 residues shy of where the CDR3 ends; the end is completed using the germline J gene. V lost 7 bases to trimming and J lost 6 bases; unmatched junction nucleotides: 8. The CDR3 has 15 amino acids. The germline gives CDR1 ENHRY, CDR2 SYGVKD. This clonotype was obtained from a person aged 18 to 75 in good health. This chain joins TRBV10-3 and TRBJ2-3; TRBD1 matches 12 bases. The sequenced sample was peripheral blood mononuclear cells. CDR3 sequence: CAINPGTGGADTQYF. CDR3 bases read: TGTGCCATCAATCCCGGGACAGGGGGCGCTGATACG.